The source of this T cell receptor beta chain is a study of T-cell memory formation after mild COVID-19. Turning to the study itself: Largely donor-specific TCR clusters were found. Findings and caveats of the study: The SARS-CoV-2 specificity of second-wave clones reaching peak at day 37 remained unverified. CD4/CD8 balance characterized clones contracting day 15 to 85, and CD4+ skew characterized later expanders. Some clones that responded were present in memory (sampled pre-infection), which suggests cross-reactive memory joined.

This CDR3 spans 14 amino acids. The V end was cut by 5 bases, the J end by 10 bases, with 19 bases between. Germline V gene sequence: CDR1 SGHTS, CDR2 YDEGEE. TCRdb reprocessed the 5' RACE reads with MiXCR, giving one entry per CDR3 protein. The sample includes just over 350,000 distinct CDR3 sequences, roughly 14% seen only once; the top ten take 20% to 25%. As concerns this clonotype: Its specificity is not known.

Material for sequencing was PBMCs or a T cell subset sorted from them (not recorded which). The rearrangement joins TRBV5-8 to TRBJ2-4; the D is unclear. This sequence originates from a man between 18 and 29 years old who had mild COVID-19 (a few samples of this study predate the infection). Cell type and time point are not known. The CDR3 is CASSKTASLVIQYF. As DNA, the CDR3 is TGTGCCAGCAGTAAGACCGCCTCCCTTGTAATTCAGTACTTC. Supplemented by reference TRBV5-8 and TRBJ2-4, the full variable domain reads EAGVTQSPTHLIKTRGQQATLRCSPISGHTSVYWYQQALGLGLQFLLWYDEGEERNRGNFPPRFSGRQFPNYSSELNVNALELEDSALYLCASSKTASLVIQYFGAGTRLSVL.